This T cell receptor (beta chain) comes out of a study of blood T cell repertoires in COVID-19. Study in general: Spain, Italy and the United States supplied samples that represented acute and convalescent COVID-19.

CDR1 and CDR2 from the germline V gene are LNHDA and SQIVND (reference sequence). The CDR3 spans 14 residues. V lost 10 bases and J lost 6; bases outside the gene matches: 7. Clones were read by immunoSEQ multiplex PCR, and TCRdb kept only the in-frame ones, dropping some. The top ten hold approximately 15% of the sample, which has 55,000 to 60,000 clones, approximately 84% seen once. The specimen was peripheral blood. V gene TRBV19 combines with J gene TRBJ1-4; 11 positions agree with TRBD1. This receptor was identified in a man between 65 and 80 years old with active COVID-19. CDR3 sequence reads: CATRTGGLDEKLFF. The CDR3 DNA follows: TGTGCCACCCGGACAGGGGGCTTAGATGAAAAACTGTTTTTT.